These 21 T cell receptor beta chains originate from one sample sequenced in a study of somatic mutations in cytotoxic T cells in rheumatoid arthritis. Sequencing used immunoSEQ multiplex PCR; TCRdb keeps in-frame clones, though not all of them. The repertoire holds approximately 9,600 clones, with approximately 80% as singletons. Material: CD8+ T cells sorted from blood. These receptors were obtained from an adult with rheumatoid arthritis.

The rearrangement joins TRBV2 to TRBJ1-3; 9 bases map to TRBD1. This CDR3 has 15 residues. The germline V gene has CDR1 SNHLY and CDR2 FYNNEI. Losses at the gene ends were 4 bases for V and 7 bases for J; bases not matched to a gene: 8. Written as DNA, the CDR3 is TGTGCCAGCAGTGTGATGGGACAGGGTGGGAACACCATATATTTT. Translating it yields CASSVMGQGGNTIYF.

This clone came up once. The chain employs TRBV19 and TRBJ1-1; possibly TRBD1 for D (6 bases). The V and J ends lost 8 bases and 4 bases respectively, with 17 bases between them. This CDR3 region has 14 residues. Germline V gene sequence: CDR1 LNHDA, CDR2 SQIVND (reference sequence). The CDR3 nucleotides are TGTGCCAGTTTCCATAGGGGGGCGGCCACTGAAGCTTTCTTT. It specifies CASFHRGAATEAFF. Drawing the rest from reference TRBV19 and TRBJ1-1, the complete variable domain is DGGITQSPKYLFRKEGQNVTLSCEQNLNHDAMYWYRQDPGQGLRLIYYSQIVNDFQKGDIAEGYSVSREKKESFPLTVTSAQKNPTAFYLCASFHRGAATEAFFGQGTRLTVV.

This sequence joins TRBV6-5 and TRBJ2-5; D is possibly TRBD1 or TRBD2 (5 bases each). The DNA end is more similar to TRBJ2-7, so the J call may be wrong. Germline values: CDR1 MNHEY, CDR2 SVGAGI. The CDR3 runs 14 residues. CDR3 protein: CASSNPGTPYEQYF. In nucleotides, the CDR3 is TGTGCCAGCAGTAACCCCGGGACCCCCTACGAGCAGTACTTC.

J is TRBJ2-5 and V is TRBV5-1, with 9 nucleotides matching TRBD2. The length of the CDR3 is 15 residues. V lost 0 bases, J lost 3 bases, and 3 bases stayed unmatched. Germline-derived CDR1 and CDR2 are SGHRS and YFSETQ. CDR3 loop: CASSLVPSGKETQYF. The CDR3 region has the DNA TGCGCCAGCAGCTTGGTCCCTAGCGGGAAAGAGACCCAGTACTTC.

The chain combines TRBV28 with TRBJ2-5; either TRBD1 or TRBD2 may supply D (6 bases each). CDR3 length: 16 amino acids. Trimming removed 6 bases at V and 1 base at J, with 18 bases between. Germline V lookup: CDR1 MDHEN, CDR2 SYDVKM. The CDR3 protein is CASSSRGVGPQETQYF. The CDR3 nucleotides are TGTGCCAGCAGCTCAAGGGGGGTGGGTCCCCAAGAGACCCAGTACTTC.

V gene TRBV19 combines with J gene TRBJ2-3; 7 nucleotides agree with TRBD1. V trimming: 7 bases; J trimming: 0 bases; junction bases outside the gene matches: 7. Germline loops: CDR1 LNHDA, CDR2 SQIVND (reference sequence). There are 15 residues in the CDR3. The CDR3 loop is CASNHRDSSTDTQYF. DNA for the CDR3: TGTGCCAGTAATCACCGGGACAGTAGCACAGATACGCAGTATTTT.

The rearrangement links TRBV30 to TRBJ2-1, with D possibly matching TRBD1 (5 bases). Trimming cost V 2 bases and J 8 bases, with 7 bases left between them. Germline CDR1 GTSNPN, CDR2 SVGIG (reference sequence). This CDR3 is built from 11 residues. The chain's CDR3 is CAWSIGDEQFF. CDR3 nucleotide sequence: TGTGCCTGGAGTATAGGGGATGAGCAGTTCTTC.

The V call is TRBV27, the J call TRBJ2-1, with 11 bases matching TRBD2. V lost 5 bases and J lost 2; bases outside the gene matches: 2. Germline assignment: CDR1 MNHEY and CDR2 SMNVEV (reference sequence). The CDR3 is 15 residues long. DNA for the CDR3: TGTGCCAGCAGTAGTAGCGGGGGGGCCTACAATGAGCAGTTCTTC. This translates into CASSSSGGAYNEQFF.

This clone is a singleton in its sample. V gene TRBV10-2 combines with J gene TRBJ1-3; the D is unclear. Germline V gene data show CDR1 as WSHSY and CDR2 as SAAADI. V gave up 2 bases and J gave up 0 bases, with 11 bases separating them. The CDR3 runs to 16 residues. Here the CDR3 reads CASSELTGVSGNTIYF. CDR3 in DNA: TGCGCCAGCAGTGAGCTGACTGGGGTCTCTGGAAACACCATATATTTT.

The chain has TRBV27 and TRBJ2-1, with 11 positions matching TRBD2. This CDR3 comprises 14 residues. Unmatched junction bases numbered 3, after V lost 4 bases and J lost 7 bases. Germline V gene lookup returns CDR1 MNHEY and CDR2 SMNVEV (reference sequence). The CDR3 nucleotides are TGTGCCAGCAGTTCCCGGACTAGCGGGAATGAGCAGTTCTTC. It yields the protein CASSSRTSGNEQFF.

This chain uses TRBV5-1 with TRBJ2-3; D gene uncertain. Germline V gives CDR1 SGHRS, CDR2 YFSETQ. V dropped 8 bases and J dropped 2 bases, with 12 bases sitting between them. The CDR3 length is 13 residues. The CDR3 DNA sequence: TGCGCCAGAACCCGTAGGGACACAGATACGCAGTATTTT. It yields the protein CARTRRDTDTQYF. The full variable domain, its missing parts supplied by reference TRBV5-1 and TRBJ2-3, is KAGVTQTPRYLIKTRGQQVTLSCSPISGHRSVSWYQQTPGQGLQFLFEYFSETQRNKGNFPGRFSGRQFSNSRSEMNVSTLELGDSALYLCARTRRDTDTQYFGPGTRLTVL.

The chain has TRBV25-1 and TRBJ2-4, with D maybe TRBD2 (5 bases). This CDR3 spans 16 amino acids. Deletions cut 1 base from V and 3 bases from J, with 13 bases between. Germline CDR1 reads MGHDK; CDR2 reads SYGVNS. The CDR3 bases are TGTGCCAGCAGTGAATCTCGGGGTACGGGCAAAAACATTCAGTACTTC. This translates into CASSESRGTGKNIQYF.

This rearrangement joins TRBV15 to TRBJ1-4; TRBD1 is a possible D gene (5 bases). The CDR3 sequence is 16 residues long. Germline CDR1 reads LNHNV; CDR2 reads YYDKDF (reference sequence). The V end lost 0 bases, the J end lost 0 bases, and 8 bases lay between the germline ends. The CDR3 loop reads CATSREGVATNEKLFF. The CDR3 DNA follows: TGTGCCACCAGCAGAGAGGGGGTCGCAACTAATGAAAAACTGTTTTTT.

V gene TRBV13 combines with J gene TRBJ2-3; a possible D gene is TRBD1 (7 bases). CDR1 PRHDT and CDR2 FYEKMQ come from the germline V gene (reference sequence). The CDR3 contains 16 residues. V was pared by 4 bases and J by 3 bases, with 17 bases between. CDR3 region: CASSWGRGAETDTQYF. The CDR3 DNA reads TGTGCCAGCAGCTGGGGCAGGGGGGCCGAAACAGATACGCAGTATTTT.

This rearrangement joins TRBV5-8 to TRBJ2-7; D is perhaps TRBD2 (6 bases). Germline V gives CDR1 SGHTS, CDR2 YDEGEE. Between the trimmed V and J ends, which lost 2 bases and 3 bases, there was a span of 15 bases. This CDR3 is built from 15 residues. CDR3 coding DNA: TGTGCCAGCAGCTTTGGGGCCTCCGGGGGCTACGAGCAGTACTTC. Amino acids: CASSFGASGGYEQYF.

The chain employs TRBV13 and TRBJ2-3; the match to TRBD2 covers 8 bases. J was trimmed by 5 bases and V by 0 bases; bases with no gene match: 7. The CDR3 consists of 16 residues. The germline V gene has CDR1 PRHDT and CDR2 FYEKMQ (reference sequence). CDR3: CASSLGREGRIDTQYF. As DNA, the CDR3 is TGTGCCAGCAGCTTAGGCCGGGAGGGCCGAATAGATACGCAGTATTTT.

This rearrangement joins TRBV4-2 to TRBJ2-1; the D is unclear. Per the germline V gene, CDR1 is LGHNA and CDR2 is YNFKEQ. The CDR3 totals 16 residues. V was trimmed by 1 base and J by 4 bases, leaving 14 bases between them. CDR3 bases: TGTGCCAGCAGCCAAGGTGTGGGCCCGCAATACAATGAGCAGTTCTTC. Translating gives CASSQGVGPQYNEQFF.

This clone is medium-sized (0.01 to 0.1%) by share. The V and J genes are TRBV7-6 and TRBJ2-1, with 12 bases that match TRBD2. Unmatched junction bases numbered 10, after V lost 3 bases and J lost 7 bases. The CDR3 loop spans 17 amino acids. Germline loops: CDR1 SGHVS, CDR2 FNYEAQ. The CDR3 nucleotides read TGTGCCAGCAGCTTGCGGCCTAGCGGGGGGGCAGATAATGAGCAGTTCTTC. It yields the protein CASSLRPSGGADNEQFF.

This clone was counted a single time. The chain recombines TRBV19 with TRBJ1-2; 8 bases fit TRBD1. V was clipped by 5 bases and J by 4 bases; unmatched bases: 3. The CDR3 loop spans 13 amino acids. The germline V gene encodes CDR1 LNHDA and CDR2 SQIVND (reference sequence). The CDR3 DNA reads as TGTGCCAGTAGTGCAGGGGGCGTCTATGGCTACACCTTC. It codes for CASSAGGVYGYTF.

CDR3 in DNA: TGTGCCAGCAGTTCCCACAGGGGGTACACTGAAGCTTTCTTT. Amino acids: CASSSHRGYTEAFF. The rearrangement uses TRBV27 and TRBJ1-1, with 8 bases lining up with TRBD1. V was clipped by 4 bases and J by 3 bases; unmatched bases: 4. Germline loops: CDR1 MNHEY, CDR2 SMNVEV (reference sequence). This CDR3 region has 14 residues.

The chain employs TRBV9 and TRBJ2-3; no reliable D call. CDR3 size: 11 residues. The germline gives CDR1 SGDLS, CDR2 YYNGEE. The germline V and J ends were trimmed by 5 bases and 5 bases, with 6 bases remaining between them. The CDR3 loop reads CASSFGDTQYF. CDR3 in DNA: TGTGCCAGCAGTTTCGGAGATACGCAGTATTTT.